This T cell receptor (beta chain) was sequenced in a study of cytomegalovirus exposure and HLA in healthy donors. Whole-study findings and limits: Some TCR beta chains (around 160 of them) were listed as cytomegalovirus-associated.

Produced via immunoSEQ multiplex PCR; TCRdb's table is partial and in-frame only. The sample lists about 180,000 clones; around 85% were seen once. This CDR3 is built from 17 residues. Germline assignment: CDR1 SGHRS and CDR2 YFSETQ. Trimming left V 4 bases short and J 4 bases short, with 21 bases between. On this clone: What it recognizes is unknown.

These donors were members of the roughly 120-subject validation cohort, a group separate from the approximately 670-subject first cohort. Material: PBMCs. The chain is built from TRBV5-1 and TRBJ1-3; D gene unclear. This TCR was recovered from a man between 18 and 35 years old in good health and CMV-seropositive. CDR3: CASSPGGVLNAGNTIYF. CDR3 sequence (DNA): TGCGCCAGCAGCCCCGGCGGGGTACTAAACGCGGGAAACACCATATATTTT.